Detailed here is one T cell receptor (beta chain). The antigen is not known. TCRdb processed the RACE reads anew with MiXCR; each CDR3 protein has one entry. Among under 100,000 distinct CDR3 sequences listed, about an eighth were seen once. This record belongs to a study of human T cells and chemical hapten exposure. Background on the study: Minor pooled library volume differences mainly drove per-sample TCR yield variation.

Study-level results: Clustering by CDR3 similarity yielded significantly more large clusters from expanded TCRs than controls.

Described time point: patch test 2, 6 weeks after DPC sensitization. This sample's treatment: therapeutic diphenylcyclopropenone sensitization with weekly scalp DPC. Only after blood had been drawn was each patch test applied. Whole blood, unfractionated, served as the material for total RNA extraction. CDR1 is SGDLS, CDR2 YYNGEE, per germline. The CDR3 is 14 amino acids. V was clipped by 0 bases and J by 2 bases, with 8 bases between them. This material consisted of whole blood, taken in connection with sensitization to the hapten diphenylcyclopropenone (DPC). V gene TRBV9 combines with J gene TRBJ1-2; maybe TRBD1 (6 bases). The sequence was collected from a woman in her 40s with alopecia areata. Some clones in this sample may be carry-over from other donors' samples. This CDR3 reads CASSVGRGNYGYTF. As DNA, the CDR3 is TGTGCCAGCAGCGTAGGGAGGGGGAACTATGGCTACACCTTC.